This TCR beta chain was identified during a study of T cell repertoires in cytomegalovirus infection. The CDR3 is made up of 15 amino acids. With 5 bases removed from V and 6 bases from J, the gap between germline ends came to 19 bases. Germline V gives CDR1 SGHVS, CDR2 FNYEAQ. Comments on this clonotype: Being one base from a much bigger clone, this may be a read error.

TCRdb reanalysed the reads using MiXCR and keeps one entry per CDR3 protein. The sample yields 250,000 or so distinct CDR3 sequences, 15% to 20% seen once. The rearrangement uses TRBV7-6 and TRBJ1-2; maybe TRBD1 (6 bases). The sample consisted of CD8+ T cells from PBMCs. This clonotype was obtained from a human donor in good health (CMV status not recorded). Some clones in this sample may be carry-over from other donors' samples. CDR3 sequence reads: CASSPGWGRGNGYTF. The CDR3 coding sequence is TGTGCCAGCAGCCCCGGATGGGGGAGGGGGAATGGCTACACCTTC.